The clone carrying this T cell receptor (beta chain) was recorded only once. Its target is unknown. CDR3 length: 15 residues. Germline V gene sequence: CDR1 SGHRS, CDR2 YFSETQ. The ends lost 0 bases at V and 7 bases at J; junction bases unmatched: 5. This record comes from a study of cytomegalovirus exposure and HLA in healthy donors. Using immunoSEQ multiplex PCR, the repertoire was profiled, and TCRdb retains in-frame clones only, with some absent. The sample holds about 73,000 clones; 85% to 95% are singletons and the top ten take under 4%. Study results and caveats: Specificity of a few CMV-associated chains for CMV antigens was verified in vitro. Cytomegalovirus-associated TCR beta chains were listed, numbering over 150.

The receptor was isolated from a young woman in good health and CMV-seropositive. The material sequenced was PBMCs. The J gene is TRBJ2-1, the V gene TRBV5-1; 9 bases align to TRBD2. CDR3 in amino acids: CASSLEAGGGNEQFF. The CDR3 DNA reads TGCGCCAGCAGCTTGGAAGCGGGAGGTGGGAATGAGCAGTTCTTC.